These T cell receptor beta chains were read from a single sample in a study of shared clonotypes between healthy human individuals. Libraries were prepared by immunoSEQ multiplex PCR; TCRdb keeps only in-frame clonotypes and omits some of them. The table records about 2,500,000 clones, around nine tenths of them present only once. The sample consisted of naive CD4+ T cells sorted from blood. The receptors shown here come from a man between 18 and 35 years old in good health. CDR3s include the opening cysteine and the closing phenylalanine or tryptophan. The D gene is left open where the match is weak. The listing skips clone size in some rows; elsewhere it reads once, few, many or a size class.

J,V,size,D,CDR3,DNA
TRBJ2-7,TRBV19,NA,TRBD2,CASSISGTSGSYEQYF,TGTGCCAGTAGTATCAGCGGGACTAGCGGGTCCTACGAGCAGTACTTC
TRBJ1-2,TRBV5-8,NA,NA,CASRKDRTGGYTF,TGTGCCAGCAGAAAGGACAGAACGGGTGGCTACACCTTC
TRBJ2-5,TRBV9,NA,TRBD2,CASSVNSGRTETQYF,TGTGCCAGCAGCGTCAATAGCGGGAGAACGGAGACCCAGTACTTC
TRBJ2-3,TRBV20-1,NA,TRBD2,CSARREGTQYF,TGCAGTGCTCGGAGGGAGGGTACGCAGTATTTT
TRBJ1-1,TRBV6-5,NA,TRBD1,CASRQGAGRTEAFF,TGTGCCAGCAGGCAGGGGGCGGGGAGAACTGAAGCTTTCTTT
TRBJ2-7,TRBV7-2,NA,TRBD2,CASSPRTSGPYEQYF,TGTGCCAGCAGCCCACGGACTAGCGGGCCATACGAGCAGTACTTC
TRBJ1-5,TRBV5-4,few,NA,CASSLGGNGNQPQHF,TGTGCCAGCAGCTTGGGGGGTAATGGCAATCAGCCCCAGCATTTT
TRBJ2-3,TRBV6-5,NA,NA,CASSWDPSTDTQYF,TGTGCCAGCAGTTGGGACCCCTCCACAGATACGCAGTATTTT
TRBJ1-1,TRBV7-9,NA,NA,CASSRSGGTEAFF,TGTGCCAGCAGCCGTAGTGGGGGCACTGAAGCTTTCTTT
TRBJ2-7,TRBV6-1,NA,TRBD1,CASRGTATHEQYF,TGTGCCAGCAGGGGGACAGCTACCCACGAGCAGTACTTC
TRBJ2-6,TRBV2,NA,NA,CASSLAGANVLTF,TGTGCCAGCAGTCTGGCAGGGGCCAACGTCCTGACTTTC
TRBJ2-3,TRBV7-3,NA,TRBD2,CASSSAGGPRDTQYF,TGTGCCAGCAGCTCGGCGGGGGGGCCGAGGGATACGCAGTATTTT
TRBJ2-3,TRBV6-5,NA,TRBD2,CASSPGLVPDTQYF,TGTGCCAGCAGCCCAGGACTAGTCCCAGATACGCAGTATTTT
TRBJ2-5,TRBV5-8,NA,NA,CASSLVRAQQETQYF,TGTGCCAGCAGCTTGGTCAGGGCTCAGCAAGAGACCCAGTACTTC
TRBJ2-3,TRBV5-1,NA,TRBD2,CASSFSGASTDTQYF,TGCGCCAGCAGCTTTAGCGGGGCTAGCACAGATACGCAGTATTTT
TRBJ1-1,TRBV19,NA,NA,CASSKESGTEAFF,TGTGCCAGTAGTAAAGAAAGTGGTACTGAAGCTTTCTTT
TRBJ2-3,TRBV30,NA,TRBD2,CARSGGVRADTQYF,TGTGCTCGCTCGGGGGGTGTTCGCGCAGATACGCAGTATTTT
TRBJ2-3,TRBV18,once,NA,CASSLRGTNTDTQYF,TGTGCCAGCTCCCTCCGGGGGACGAACACAGATACGCAGTATTTT
TRBJ2-7,TRBV7-3,NA,TRBD1,CASSPDRGSYEQYF,TGTGCCAGCAGCCCAGACAGGGGGTCCTACGAGCAGTACTTC
TRBJ2-5,TRBV6-1,once,NA,CASGRQHQETQYF,TGTGCCAGCGGGCGGCAGCACCAAGAGACCCAGTACTTC
TRBJ2-3,TRBV5-6,NA,NA,CASSRGGASWIGDTQYF,TGTGCCAGCAGCCGAGGGGGAGCTAGCTGGATAGGGGATACGCAGTATTTT
TRBJ2-7,TRBV7-9,NA,TRBD1,CASSSRDRENSEQYF,TGTGCCAGCAGCTCCCGGGACAGGGAAAACTCCGAGCAGTACTTC
TRBJ2-6,TRBV7-9,NA,TRBD1,CASSRITGGFSSGANVLTF,TGTGCCAGCAGCCGAATAACAGGGGGCTTCAGCTCTGGGGCCAACGTCCTGACTTTC
TRBJ1-2,TRBV5-1,NA,NA,CASSYPGQPIF,TGCGCCAGCAGCTACCCGGGACAACCTATCTTC
TRBJ1-3,TRBV5-1,NA,NA,CASSEQGNTIYF,TGCGCCAGCAGCGAACAGGGAAACACCATATATTTT
TRBJ2-7,TRBV30,NA,NA,CAWLYRDYEQYF,TGTGCCTGGTTATACAGGGACTACGAGCAGTACTTC
TRBJ1-4,TRBV12-5,NA,TRBD1,CASGLGTGLGEKLFF,TGTGCTAGTGGTTTGGGGACAGGGTTGGGGGAAAAACTGTTTTTT
TRBJ1-5,TRBV19,NA,NA,CASSILFSSARGQPQHF,TGTGCCAGTAGTATTTTGTTTAGTTCGGCCCGCGGTCAGCCCCAGCATTTT
TRBJ2-7,TRBV5-1,NA,NA,CASSSSTSTYF,TGCGCCAGCAGCAGTTCGACGAGCACGTACTTC
TRBJ2-2,TRBV2,once,NA,CASSDISAGGTGELFF,TGTGCCAGCAGTGACATAAGCGCAGGGGGGACCGGGGAGCTGTTTTTT
TRBJ2-3,TRBV27,NA,TRBD1,CASSRIQGEPWDTQYF,TGTGCCAGCAGCCGGATACAGGGGGAACCCTGGGATACGCAGTATTTT
TRBJ2-3,TRBV19,NA,TRBD2,CASSIRGLPTDTQYF,TGTGCCAGTAGTATAAGGGGACTACCCACAGATACGCAGTATTTT
TRBJ1-1,TRBV12-5,once,TRBD1,CASGLTVGQGAPEAFF,TGTGCTAGTGGTTTGACTGTCGGACAGGGGGCCCCTGAAGCTTTCTTT
TRBJ2-1,TRBV9,NA,TRBD2,CASSASGRSWDEQFF,TGTGCCAGCAGCGCGAGCGGGAGATCATGGGATGAGCAGTTCTTC
TRBJ1-1,TRBV5-4,NA,TRBD1,CASTTGANTEAFF,TGTGCCAGCACCACAGGGGCGAACACTGAAGCTTTCTTT
TRBJ1-6,TRBV7-2,few,NA,CASSPGTSVTSPLHF,TGTGCCAGCAGCCCAGGGACCTCCGTTACTTCACCCCTCCACTTT
TRBJ1-5,TRBV5-5,NA,NA,CASSLERGQPQHF,TGTGCCAGCAGCTTGGAAAGGGGCCAGCCCCAGCATTTT
TRBJ2-1,TRBV19,NA,TRBD2,CASSIPGTRDEQFF,TGTGCCAGTAGTATTCCAGGGACTAGGGATGAGCAGTTCTTC
TRBJ1-2,TRBV7-2,once,NA,CASRTGRTNYGYTF,TGTGCCAGCAGGACGGGCAGAACTAACTATGGCTACACCTTC
TRBJ1-2,TRBV10-3,NA,TRBD1,CAISRPGQGDYGYTF,TGTGCCATCAGTCGCCCGGGACAGGGGGACTATGGCTACACCTTC
TRBJ1-4,TRBV6-1,NA,TRBD1,CASSEVRTGGQLYSNEKLFF,TGTGCCAGCAGTGAAGTCCGGACAGGGGGGCAACTGTATAGTAATGAAAAACTGTTTTTT
TRBJ1-1,TRBV6-6,NA,TRBD1,CASSPRRQGEAEAFF,TGTGCCAGCAGTCCCCGGCGACAGGGTGAGGCTGAAGCTTTCTTT
TRBJ1-2,TRBV7-8,NA,TRBD1,CASSPTGALGYTF,TGTGCCAGCAGCCCAACAGGGGCGCTGGGCTACACCTTC
TRBJ1-5,TRBV7-2,once,TRBD1,CASSTKGTGERQPQHF,TGTGCCAGCAGCACCAAAGGGACAGGGGAGCGTCAGCCCCAGCATTTT
TRBJ1-5,TRBV18,NA,NA,CASSLNQGNQPQHF,TGTGCCAGCTCACTCAATCAGGGCAATCAGCCCCAGCATTTT
TRBJ1-5,TRBV4-1,NA,NA,CASSQEGTTINQPQHF,TGCGCCAGCAGCCAAGAAGGGACAACTATCAATCAGCCCCAGCATTTT
TRBJ2-2,TRBV25-1,once,NA,CASSDRRTEGTGELFF,TGTGCCAGCAGTGATCGCAGAACAGAAGGCACCGGGGAGCTGTTTTTT
TRBJ1-6,TRBV19,NA,NA,CASSPDRAGNSPLHF,TGTGCCAGTAGTCCCGACCGGGCCGGTAATTCACCCCTCCACTTT
TRBJ2-7,TRBV25-1,NA,NA,CASSDKGIYEQYF,TGTGCCAGCAGTGATAAAGGGATCTACGAGCAGTACTTC
TRBJ2-7,TRBV7-6,NA,TRBD1,CASSQQGGEQYF,TGTGCCAGCAGCCAACAGGGGGGCGAGCAGTACTTC
TRBJ2-3,TRBV7-9,NA,TRBD2,CASSLGALAGVKDTQYF,TGTGCCAGCAGCTTAGGAGCCCTAGCGGGAGTAAAAGATACGCAGTATTTT
TRBJ1-6,TRBV7-9,NA,NA,CASSFNRDYNSPLHF,TGTGCCAGCAGCTTCAACAGAGACTATAATTCACCCCTCCACTTT
TRBJ1-2,TRBV19,NA,NA,CASSNSAGTYGYTF,TGTGCCAGTAGTAATTCGGCAGGGACCTATGGCTACACCTTC
TRBJ1-2,TRBV7-9,NA,TRBD1,CASSPTGPYGYTF,TGTGCCAGCAGCCCGACAGGGCCCTATGGCTACACCTTC